These 32 T cell receptor beta chains originate from one sample sequenced in a study of blood T cell repertoires in COVID-19. Using immunoSEQ multiplex PCR, the repertoire was profiled, and TCRdb retains in-frame clones only, with some absent. The table lists a few hundred thousand clones, 85% to 90% of them singletons, with roughly 6.2% in the top ten. The material sequenced was peripheral blood. The receptors stem from a man in his fifties or sixties who had recovered from COVID-19.

This clone was found many times. The CDR3: CAWSVFRTASYNSPLHF. CDR3 sequence (DNA): TGTGCCTGGAGTGTATTTAGGACAGCCAGCTATAATTCACCCCTCCACTTT. This sequence joins TRBV30 and TRBJ1-6; D is possibly TRBD1 (6 bases). Trimming took off 0 bases at V and 3 bases at J, with 15 bases between the two ends. CDR3 length: 17 amino acids. Germline CDR1 reads GTSNPN; CDR2 reads SVGIG (reference sequence).

The chain combines TRBV19 with TRBJ2-3; 8 bases map to TRBD2. Germline CDR1 is LNHDA and CDR2 is SQIVND (reference sequence). The CDR3 length is 13 residues. The ends lost 9 bases at V and 5 bases at J; junction bases unmatched: 7. CDR3 residues: CASGGADRDTQYF. CDR3 in DNA: TGTGCCAGCGGGGGGGCTGACCGAGATACGCAGTATTTT.

To note about this clone: At one of its ends the junction is not consistent with the germline gene, which may arise from a read error. This chain uses TRBV24-1 with TRBJ2-1; 11 bases map to TRBD2. Germline V gene data show CDR1 as KGHDR and CDR2 as SFDVKD. The CDR3 has 16 amino acids. CDR3 loop: CATSDPSSGGYNEQFF. The CDR3, as DNA: TGTGCCACAAGTGATCCCTCTAGCGGGGGGTACAATGAGCAGTTCTTC.

The chain has TRBV5-6 and TRBJ2-7, with D maybe TRBD1 (5 bases). V gave up 1 base and J gave up 2 bases, with 10 bases separating them. The CDR3 consists of 14 residues. Germline CDR1 reads SGHDT; CDR2 reads YYEEEE. CDR3 nucleotides: TGTGCCAGCAGCTTGTTTGTGGGGCCCTACGAGCAGTACTTC. It translates to CASSLFVGPYEQYF.

V is TRBV9 and J is TRBJ2-5, with TRBD1 matching 8 bases. The CDR3 totals 14 residues. CDR1 and CDR2 from the germline V gene are SGDLS and YYNGEE. After removal of 0 bases from V and 4 bases from J, the junction contained 2 bases not matched to a gene. CDR3 protein: CASSVGQGRETQYF. DNA for the CDR3: TGTGCCAGCAGCGTAGGACAGGGGAGAGAGACCCAGTACTTC.

The chain links TRBV15 to TRBJ2-2; maybe TRBD2 (6 bases). Per the germline V gene, CDR1 is LNHNV and CDR2 is YYDKDF (reference sequence). This CDR3 contains 15 residues. The V end was cut by 7 bases, the J end by 4 bases, with 16 bases between. CDR3 coding DNA: TGTGCCACCAAAGGAGGGCCCGATCTCACCGGGGAGCTGTTTTTT. It encodes CATKGGPDLTGELFF.

The V and J genes are TRBV19 and TRBJ1-6; the D gene is possibly TRBD1 (6 bases). Trimming took off 3 bases at V and 5 bases at J, with 11 bases between the two ends. The CDR3 sequence is 15 residues long. Germline CDR1 reads LNHDA; CDR2 reads SQIVND (reference sequence). CDR3 bases: TGTGCCAGTAGTATCCGGGACAACGATAATTCACCCCTCCACTTT. This translates into CASSIRDNDNSPLHF.

This chain links TRBV11-3 with TRBJ2-5, with 8 bases matching TRBD2. The V and J ends lost 5 bases and 4 bases, in that order; junction bases with no gene match: 3. The CDR3 has 13 residues. The germline V gene has CDR1 SGHNT and CDR2 YENEEA. The CDR3: CASSGTSGETQYF. For the CDR3, the DNA is TGTGCCAGCAGCGGTACTAGCGGAGAGACCCAGTACTTC.

V gene TRBV13 combines with J gene TRBJ1-1; the D gene is possibly TRBD1 (5 bases). The CDR3 consists of 14 residues. V lost 2 bases and J 0 bases, leaving 7 bases between the germline ends. Germline-derived CDR1 and CDR2 are PRHDT and FYEKMQ (reference sequence). The CDR3 is CASSLRGLNTEAFF. In DNA form, the CDR3 reads TGTGCCAGCAGCTTAAGGGGTCTGAACACTGAAGCTTTCTTT.

This chain uses TRBV23-1 with TRBJ2-1; possibly TRBD2 for D (6 bases). TRBV23-1 is flagged as an ORF with uncertain function. The CDR3 spans 13 residues. Trimming pared 8 bases from V and 6 bases from J, leaving 14 bases between. The CDR3 DNA is TGCGCCAGCGTCTCGGGCGGGGCCAATGAGCAGTTCTTC. This sequence encodes CASVSGGANEQFF.

The CDR3 protein is CASSLGQNQPQHF. The DNA for the CDR3 is TGTGCCAGCAGCTTAGGGCAGAATCAGCCCCAGCATTTT. The chain employs TRBV7-2 and TRBJ1-5; D ambiguous. Germline V gene lookup returns CDR1 SGHTA and CDR2 FQGNSA. The V end lost 1 base, the J end lost 4 bases, and 5 bases lay between the germline ends. The CDR3 is 13 residues long.

The chain carries TRBV10-3 and TRBJ2-7; TRBD2 agrees at 9 bases. The germline V gene has CDR1 ENHRY and CDR2 SYGVKD. V lost 8 bases to trimming and J lost 7 bases; unmatched junction nucleotides: 21. CDR3 length equals 17 residues. CDR3: CAIAGGGTAEALREQYF. The CDR3 nucleotides are TGTGCCATCGCGGGGGGGGGAACGGCAGAGGCCCTACGGGAGCAGTACTTC.

The chain employs TRBV12-5 and TRBJ1-1; tentative D call: TRBD1 (5 bases). The V gene lost 5 bases and the J gene lost 0 bases, with 13 bases spanning the gap. Germline assignment: CDR1 LGHNT and CDR2 FRNRAP. CDR3 size: 15 residues. The CDR3 sequence: CASGLQGTLNTEAFF. CDR3 bases: TGTGCTAGTGGTCTGCAGGGAACCTTGAACACTGAAGCTTTCTTT. Together with reference TRBV12-5 and TRBJ1-1, the CDR3 gives the full variable domain: DARVTQTPRHKVTEMGQEVTMRCQPILGHNTVFWYRQTMMQGLELLAYFRNRAPLDDSGMPKDRFSAEMPDATLATLKIQPSEPRDSAVYFCASGLQGTLNTEAFFGQGTRLTVV.

The CDR3 region has the DNA TGTGCCAGCAGCTTCCGAGGGACGGGGGCCGGGGAGCTGTTTTTT. Translation gives CASSFRGTGAGELFF. The chain carries TRBV9 and TRBJ2-2; possibly TRBD2 for D (6 bases). CDR3 size: 15 residues. V dropped 4 bases and J dropped 6 bases, with 16 bases sitting between them. CDR1 and CDR2 from the germline V gene are SGDLS and YYNGEE. The full variable domain, rest sourced from reference TRBV9 and TRBJ2-2, is DSGVTQTPKHLITATGQRVTLRCSPRSGDLSVYWYQQSLDQGLQFLIQYYNGEERAKGNILERFSAQQFPDLHSELNLSSLELGDSALYFCASSFRGTGAGELFFGEGSRLTVL.

The gene calls are TRBV10-3 and TRBJ2-1, with 9 bases identical to TRBD2. Germline V gives CDR1 ENHRY, CDR2 SYGVKD. The CDR3 has 14 amino acids. Losses at the gene ends were 5 bases for V and 8 bases for J; bases not matched to a gene: 7. CDR3 bases: TGTGCCATCAGTCCGGGACTAGCCTTCGATGAGCAGTTCTTC. It yields the protein CAISPGLAFDEQFF.

Only one count was recorded for this clone. V usage is TRBV3-1 (or the pseudogene TRBV3-2) and J usage is TRBJ2-7; D possibly corresponds to TRBD1 (6 bases). V dropped 4 bases and J dropped 2 bases, with 12 bases sitting between them. Looked up from germline, CDR1 is LGHDT and CDR2 is YNNKEL (reference sequence). This CDR3 spans 14 amino acids. For the CDR3, the DNA is TGTGCCAGCAGCCCAATTCAGGGGACCTACGAGCAGTACTTC. This sequence encodes CASSPIQGTYEQYF.

V gene TRBV3-1 (or the pseudogene TRBV3-2) combines with J gene TRBJ2-7; 7 bases are shared with TRBD2. Germline V gene lookup returns CDR1 LGHDT and CDR2 YNNKEL (reference sequence). V was pared by 4 bases and J by 4 bases, with 10 bases of the junction left unmatched. The CDR3 loop spans 15 amino acids. The CDR3 DNA reads TGTGCCAGCAGCCCCTCGGGGGGAGGTGGATACGAGCAGTACTTC. Encoded protein: CASSPSGGGGYEQYF.

CDR3 region: CASSSRDTRGVYGYTF. The CDR3 DNA follows: TGTGCCAGCAGCTCCCGGGACACCCGTGGGGTGTATGGCTACACCTTC. The genes are TRBV7-2 and TRBJ1-2, with a tentative D call TRBD1 (6 bases). The V gene's germline CDR1 is SGHTA and CDR2 FQGNSA. This CDR3 spans 16 amino acids. V lost 4 bases to trimming and J lost 5 bases, with 20 bases between them.

This clone appeared a single time. This sequence joins TRBV2 and TRBJ2-7, with 10 nucleotides matching TRBD2. This CDR3 contains 14 residues. Trimming took 5 bases from V and 7 from J; bases not matched to a gene: 8. The germline V gene encodes CDR1 SNHLY and CDR2 FYNNEI. The CDR3 region is CASSRTSGFEEQYF. The CDR3, as DNA: TGTGCCAGCAGTCGGACTAGCGGTTTCGAGGAGCAGTACTTC. The complete variable domain, with remaining parts taken from reference TRBV2 and TRBJ2-7, reads EPEVTQTPSHQVTQMGQEVILRCVPISNHLYFYWYRQILGQKVEFLVSFYNNEISEKSEIFDDQFSVERPDGSNFTLKIRSTKLEDSAMYFCASSRTSGFEEQYFGPGTRLTVT.

This sequence joins TRBV5-5 and TRBJ2-5; D is undetermined. CDR1 is SGHKS, CDR2 YYEKEE, per germline (reference sequence). There are 14 residues in the CDR3. Trimming took 5 bases from V and 2 from J, leaving 13 bases between them. The CDR3 DNA is TGTGCCAGCAGTCTTGTAGCATCGCAAGAGACCCAGTACTTC. It translates to CASSLVASQETQYF. The full variable domain, rest sourced from reference TRBV5-5 and TRBJ2-5, is DAGVTQSPTHLIKTRGQQVTLRCSPISGHKSVSWYQQVLGQGPQFIFQYYEKEERGRGNFPDRFSARQFPNYSSELNVNALLLGDSALYLCASSLVASQETQYFGPGTRLLVL.

The sample holds a few counts of this clone. The rearrangement joins TRBV4-3 to TRBJ1-3; 10 nucleotides agree with TRBD1. V dropped 1 base and J dropped 6; count of bases not matched to a gene: 0. The CDR3 runs to 14 residues. Germline V gives CDR1 LGHNA, CDR2 YSLEER. For the CDR3, the DNA is TGCGCCAGCAGCCAAGGACAGGGGGCAAACACCATATATTTT. Its protein is CASSQGQGANTIYF.

The rearrangement links TRBV27 to TRBJ2-6; 8 nucleotides line up with TRBD1. CDR3 length: 17 residues. The germline V gene has CDR1 MNHEY and CDR2 SMNVEV (reference sequence). J lost 0 bases, V lost 6 bases, and 7 bases had no gene match. The CDR3 sequence: CASRRDRKSSGANVLTF. The CDR3 nucleotides are TGTGCCAGCAGGCGGGACAGGAAGAGCTCTGGGGCCAACGTCCTGACTTTC.

The chain couples TRBV19 to TRBJ2-1; 7 bases are a match to TRBD2. The CDR3 sequence is 16 residues long. V gave up 2 bases and J gave up 5 bases; unmatched junction bases: 9. The germline gives CDR1 LNHDA, CDR2 SQIVND (reference sequence). The CDR3 is CASSISWREWNNEQFF. The CDR3 DNA follows: TGTGCCAGTAGTATATCGTGGCGGGAGTGGAACAATGAGCAGTTCTTC.

The rearrangement links TRBV25-1 to TRBJ2-5; TRBD2 is a possible D gene (6 bases). This CDR3 region has 15 residues. V lost 2 bases to trimming and J lost 3 bases, with 13 bases between them. CDR1 is MGHDK and CDR2 is SYGVNS in the germline V gene. The CDR3 reads CASSEGQLAKETQYF. The CDR3 nucleotides read TGTGCCAGCAGTGAAGGACAACTAGCTAAAGAGACCCAGTACTTC.

This sequence joins TRBV5-4 and TRBJ2-3; 12 bases agree with TRBD2. The CDR3 runs 16 residues. The J segment lost 3 bases and the V segment lost 1 base, leaving 3 bases of the junction unmatched. The germline gives CDR1 SGHNT, CDR2 YYREEE (reference sequence). The CDR3 nucleotides read TGTGCCAGCAGCTTGAGACTAGCGGGAGCAACAGATACGCAGTATTTT. Its translation: CASSLRLAGATDTQYF.

The chain uses TRBV18 and TRBJ2-1, with 10 nucleotides matching TRBD2. V was pared by 2 bases and J by 14 bases, with 9 bases of the junction left unmatched. The CDR3 has 14 residues. CDR1 is KGHSH, CDR2 LQKENI, per germline. The CDR3 is CASSPDVAGGLEFF. The CDR3 coding sequence is TGTGCCAGCTCACCAGATGTAGCGGGGGGTCTAGAGTTCTTC.

As to this clone: A junction end diverges from the germline sequence, so it may reflect a read error. V usage is TRBV5-4 and J usage is TRBJ2-7; 7 nucleotides match TRBD2. The CDR3 extends over 12 amino acids. Germline V gene sequence: CDR1 SGHNT, CDR2 YYREEE (reference sequence). CDR3 loop: CASSLGRGGQSF. As DNA, the CDR3 is TGTGCCAGCAGCTTGGGGCGCGGGGGTCAAAGTTTC.

The V gene is TRBV5-4, the J gene TRBJ1-2; 8 bases are shared with TRBD1. Germline CDR1 SGHNT, CDR2 YYREEE (reference sequence). CDR3 length equals 14 residues. J was trimmed by 4 bases and V by 4 bases; bases with no gene match: 6. CDR3 sequence (DNA): TGTGCCAGCAGCCCCGACAGGGGAGCCTATGGCTACACCTTC. Translating it yields CASSPDRGAYGYTF. The full variable domain, rest sourced from reference TRBV5-4 and TRBJ1-2, is ETGVTQSPTHLIKTRGQQVTLRCSSQSGHNTVSWYQQALGQGPQFIFQYYREEENGRGNFPPRFSGLQFPNYSSELNVNALELDDSALYLCASSPDRGAYGYTFGSGTRLTVV.

The CDR3 DNA reads as TGTGCCAGCAGTGAATTCATGACAGCGAGCAATCAGCCCCAGCATTTT. Its protein is CASSEFMTASNQPQHF. The chain combines TRBV2 with TRBJ1-5; tentatively, D is TRBD1 (5 bases). This CDR3 spans 16 amino acids. Germline V CDR1 and CDR2: SNHLY, FYNNEI. Trimming left V 2 bases short and J 1 base short, with 12 bases between.

The J gene is TRBJ2-1, the V gene TRBV19, with D perhaps TRBD1 (5 bases). Trimming removed 6 bases at V and 3 bases at J, with 9 bases between. The CDR3 has 13 amino acids. CDR1 and CDR2 from the germline V gene are LNHDA and SQIVND (reference sequence). CDR3 loop: CASSPRGYNEQFF. The CDR3 DNA follows: TGTGCCAGTAGCCCTAGGGGCTACAATGAGCAGTTCTTC.

This clone was detected a few times. This chain links TRBV14 with TRBJ1-2; 10 nucleotides align to TRBD1. The V gene end was trimmed by 4 bases and the J gene end by 2 bases; junction bases not matched to a gene: 1. There are 14 residues in the CDR3. Germline CDR1 reads SGHDN; CDR2 reads FVKESK. CDR3 amino acids: CASSRDRGNYGYTF. CDR3 in DNA: TGTGCCAGCAGCCGGGACAGGGGCAACTATGGCTACACCTTC.

Here the CDR3 DNA reads TGTGCCAGCAGCCCCGGTTGGCCAAGGGGCAACGAGCAGTACTTC. Translating it yields CASSPGWPRGNEQYF. This sequence joins TRBV6-5 and TRBJ2-7; possible D gene TRBD1, 5 bases. The germline gives CDR1 MNHEY, CDR2 SVGAGI. The CDR3 is 15 amino acids. The ends were cut back, 6 bases at V and 5 bases at J, with 20 bases in the middle.